Listed below are T cell receptor beta chains from one sample, sequenced in a study of blood T cell repertoires in COVID-19. Profiling relied on immunoSEQ multiplex PCR, and the TCRdb table lists in-frame clones only, not all of them. The sample consists of fewer than 350,000 clones, approximately 88% of them appearing once. The sample was PBMCs or T cells enriched from blood (not recorded which). These receptors were obtained from a man aged 55 to 70 who had recovered from COVID-19. The CDR3 runs from the conserved cysteine through the conserved F or W. Fields, in order: V gene, D gene, J gene, clone size, CDR3 protein, CDR3 DNA. A D gene is named only where the DNA matches it firmly. Clone sizes are given selectively: once, few, many, or a class where the clone is expanded.

V: TRBV18
D: TRBD1
J: TRBJ1-1
size: .
CDR3: CASSPPGGAGGLSGTEAFF
DNA: TGTGCCAGCTCACCACCTGGAGGGGCAGGGGGCCTCTCGGGGACTGAAGCTTTCTTT

V: TRBV2
D: .
J: TRBJ2-4
size: .
CDR3: CASRGTQEVKNIQYF
DNA: TGTGCCAGCAGGGGCACTCAAGAAGTCAAAAACATTCAGTACTTC

V: TRBV28
D: .
J: TRBJ1-4
size: once
CDR3: CASRNQGWTTNEKLFF
DNA: TGTGCCAGCAGGAACCAGGGGTGGACAACTAATGAAAAACTGTTTTTT

V: TRBV3-1/TRBV3-2
D: TRBD2
J: TRBJ2-7
size: .
CDR3: CASSQGRNGGLYEQYF
DNA: TGTGCCAGCAGCCAAGGCAGAAACGGGGGGTTATACGAGCAGTACTTC

V: TRBV29-1
D: .
J: TRBJ1-1
size: .
CDR3: CSVATLNTEAFF
DNA: TGCAGCGTTGCCACATTGAACACTGAAGCTTTCTTT

V: TRBV6-5
D: TRBD2
J: TRBJ2-1
size: .
CDR3: CASSKPSGRRGEQFF
DNA: TGTGCCAGCAGCAAACCTAGCGGGAGGCGAGGTGAGCAGTTCTTC

V: TRBV28
D: .
J: TRBJ1-5
size: .
CDR3: CASRPLQGSQPQHF
DNA: TGTGCCAGCAGACCCTTACAGGGTAGTCAGCCCCAGCATTTT

V: TRBV19
D: TRBD1
J: TRBJ1-5
size: .
CDR3: CASSRAPGGGRPQHF
DNA: TGTGCCAGTAGTCGAGCCCCAGGGGGCGGTCGGCCCCAGCATTTT

V: TRBV6-5
D: TRBD1
J: TRBJ2-7
size: .
CDR3: CASSYWSGGPYEQYF
DNA: TGTGCCAGCAGTTACTGGTCAGGGGGTCCCTACGAGCAGTACTTC

V: TRBV28
D: TRBD2
J: TRBJ2-1
size: .
CDR3: CASDPGLARGEQFF
DNA: TGTGCCAGCGATCCGGGACTAGCAAGGGGTGAGCAGTTCTTC